The 32 T cell receptor beta chains below come from one sample, sequenced in a study of regulatory T cells in long-lasting Graves disease. Arm-PCR of CDR3 regions and iRepertoire HTBI primers were used to build TCR beta libraries. Each CDR3 protein gets one entry after TCRdb re-called the multiplex PCR reads with MiXCR. The sample contains 350,000 to 400,000 distinct CDR3 sequences, about a sixth of which appear only once. Time point in this sample: newly diagnosed GD, antithyroid drugs for less than 3 months. RNA isolated from PBMCs was used to make the TCR library. Here the sequenced sample was peripheral blood mononuclear cells (PBMCs), taken at new diagnosis, from a patient treated with antithyroid drugs. These receptors originate from a female donor with Graves disease.

This clonotype was counted ten times or more. The CDR3 protein is CASSYSRSVREPTDTQYF. The CDR3 DNA sequence: TGTGCCAGCAGTTACTCCCGATCCGTGCGGGAGCCCACAGATACGCAGTATTTT. V and J are TRBV6-9 and TRBJ2-3, with 7 nucleotides matching TRBD2. V shed 3 bases and J 2 bases; nucleotides not matched to a gene: 14. This CDR3 is built from 18 residues. Germline V gives CDR1 MNHGY, CDR2 SVAAGI.

This clonotype was recorded many times. This chain links TRBV24-1 with TRBJ1-6, with TRBD1 matching 7 bases. Germline loops: CDR1 KGHDR, CDR2 SFDVKD. The CDR3 covers 15 residues. V gave up 1 base and J gave up 10 bases; unmatched junction bases: 6. CDR3 DNA sequence: TGTGCCACCAGTGATTTAACAGGGGCGAAGTCACCCCTCCACTTT. This sequence encodes CATSDLTGAKSPLHF.

V usage is TRBV25-1 and J usage is TRBJ1-1, with no clear D. Germline CDR1 and CDR2: MGHDK and SYGVNS. V was pared by 0 bases and J by 10 bases, with 12 bases between. The CDR3 is 13 amino acids. CDR3 residues: CASSEYSPPRAFF. In nucleotides, the CDR3 is TGTGCCAGCAGTGAATATAGCCCCCCCCGAGCTTTCTTT.

This clonotype was counted at least ten times. This chain uses TRBV7-2 with TRBJ1-1; D unresolved. The germline V and J ends were trimmed by 1 base and 0 bases, with 18 bases remaining between them. The CDR3 contains 18 residues. Germline-derived CDR1 and CDR2 are SGHTA and FQGNSA. The CDR3 sequence: CASSLVNLLGRVNTEAFF. The CDR3 DNA is TGTGCCAGCAGCTTAGTTAACCTTCTCGGAAGAGTGAACACTGAAGCTTTCTTT.

This clonotype was detected ten times or more. The chain uses TRBV6-2 or TRBV6-3 and TRBJ2-7, with TRBD2 matching 16 bases. The V and J ends lost 1 base and 2 bases, in that order; junction bases with no gene match: 11. Looked up from germline, CDR1 is MNHEY and CDR2 is SVGEGT. The length of the CDR3 is 20 residues. The CDR3 loop is CASSYLAGLAGGPTPYEQYF. The CDR3 DNA reads TGTGCCAGCAGTTACTTAGCGGGACTAGCGGGAGGGCCAACTCCCTACGAGCAGTACTTC.

This clonotype was counted many times. The chain uses TRBV15 and TRBJ1-4; no firm D call. Per germline, CDR1 LNHNV and CDR2 YYDKDF (reference sequence). V lost 1 base to trimming and J lost 0 bases, with 9 bases between them. CDR3 length: 16 residues. CDR3 in DNA: TGTGCCACCAGCAGAGCGTTCAGTGCAACTAATGAAAAACTGTTTTTT. Protein: CATSRAFSATNEKLFF.

This clonotype occurred many times. V usage is TRBV27 and J usage is TRBJ1-1, with a possible D match to TRBD1 (6 bases). Trimming took 5 bases from V and 4 from J, leaving 14 bases between them. CDR3 size: 14 residues. Germline V gene lookup returns CDR1 MNHEY and CDR2 SMNVEV (reference sequence). The CDR3, as DNA: TGTGCCAGCAGTCCCAGACAGGTGCGCACTGAAGCTTTCTTT. Translating it yields CASSPRQVRTEAFF.

This clonotype turned up a few times. V usage is TRBV7-2 and J usage is TRBJ2-7, with a weak D call TRBD1 (6 bases). The CDR3 is 15 residues long. Per germline, CDR1 SGHTA and CDR2 FQGNSA. Trimming stripped 6 bases from V and 1 base from J, with 16 bases between. DNA of the CDR3: TGTGCCAGCAGTCCGAAGGGGGACGGGTCCTACGAGCAGTACTTC. This sequence encodes CASSPKGDGSYEQYF.

The table lists this clonotype with many counts. The genes are TRBV6-1 and TRBJ1-5; D perhaps matches TRBD1 (5 bases). Germline V gene data show CDR1 as MNHNS and CDR2 as SASEGT. Trimming took 6 bases from V and 11 from J, leaving 14 bases between them. This CDR3 has 12 amino acids. CDR3 sequence (DNA): TGTGCCAGCAGCTCCCCCGGAGGGGCCCAGCATTTT. Translation: CASSSPGGAQHF.

J is TRBJ2-5 and V is TRBV29-1; tentatively, D is TRBD2 (6 bases). The CDR3 covers 13 residues. Germline V CDR1 and CDR2: SQVTM, ANQGSEA. V was trimmed by 3 bases and J by 4 bases, leaving 12 bases between them. CDR3 DNA: TGCAGCGTTGATAAGGTCGGGGGAGAGACCCAGTACTTC. It codes for CSVDKVGGETQYF.

The sample holds many counts of this clonotype. V usage is TRBV7-2 and J usage is TRBJ2-7; 10 bases are shared with TRBD2. Germline V lookup: CDR1 SGHTA, CDR2 FQGNSA. Trimming removed 3 bases from V and 0 bases from J; junction bases left unmatched: 5. This CDR3 is 16 amino acids long. DNA for the CDR3: TGTGCCAGCAGCTTTAGACTAGCGGGCTACTCCTACGAGCAGTACTTC. This gives the protein CASSFRLAGYSYEQYF.

V usage is TRBV14 and J usage is TRBJ2-1; 8 nucleotides match TRBD2. The CDR3 consists of 17 residues. CDR1 SGHDN and CDR2 FVKESK come from the germline V gene. Trimming took 0 bases from V and 12 from J; bases not matched to a gene: 16. CDR3 nucleotide sequence: TGTGCCAGCAGCCAAGATACCGCGGGAGGTACCCGCTTTGGGCAGTTCTTC. This encodes CASSQDTAGGTRFGQFF. Supplemented by reference TRBV14 and TRBJ2-1, the full variable domain reads EAGVTQFPSHSVIEKGQTVTLRCDPISGHDNLYWYRRVMGKEIKFLLHFVKESKQDESGMPNNRFLAERTGGTYSTLKVQPAELEDSGVYFCASSQDTAGGTRFGQFFGPGTRLTVL.

This clonotype came up a few times. The chain combines TRBV10-2 with TRBJ1-2; TRBD1 might be the D (5 bases). The CDR3 runs to 12 residues. The V gene lost 3 bases and the J gene lost 5 bases, with 7 bases spanning the gap. Looked up from germline, CDR1 is WSHSY and CDR2 is SAAADI. The chain's CDR3 is CASSDEGYGYTF. The CDR3 nucleotides read TGCGCCAGCAGTGATGAGGGGTATGGCTACACCTTC.

This clonotype was seen only a few times. CDR3 DNA: TGTGCCAGCAGCCAGGTTAGGACAGGGGGCGCTGGAAACACCATATATTTT. Its protein product is CASSQVRTGGAGNTIYF. The chain couples TRBV4-2 to TRBJ1-3; 11 bases agree with TRBD1. Germline values: CDR1 LGHNA, CDR2 YNFKEQ. V was clipped by 3 bases and J by 2 bases; unmatched bases: 6. The CDR3 has 17 residues.

This clonotype was seen ten or more times. The gene calls are TRBV29-1 and TRBJ2-7, with TRBD2 matching 14 bases. The CDR3 extends over 15 amino acids. Germline values: CDR1 SQVTM, CDR2 ANQGSEA. The V segment lost 3 bases and the J segment 3 bases; nucleotides outside the gene matches: 4. The CDR3 here is CSVEGTSGGDYEQYF. CDR3 in DNA: TGCAGCGTTGAGGGGACTAGCGGGGGAGACTACGAGCAGTACTTC.

The J gene is TRBJ2-1, the V gene TRBV20-1, with TRBD2 matching 10 bases. Losses at the gene ends were 5 bases for V and 10 bases for J; bases not matched to a gene: 14. Germline V lookup: CDR1 DFQATT, CDR2 SNEGSKA (reference sequence). The CDR3 loop spans 15 amino acids. DNA of the CDR3: TGCAGTGCTCCTCCCCCTAGCGGGAGTTCATGGGAGCAGTTCTTC. It codes for CSAPPPSGSSWEQFF.

This clonotype was seen a handful of times. The chain joins TRBV12-5 to TRBJ2-1; TRBD2 agrees at 7 bases. The CDR3 length is 20 residues. Germline V gene data show CDR1 as LGHNT and CDR2 as FRNRAP. V shed 3 bases and J 6 bases; nucleotides not matched to a gene: 23. CDR3 loop: CASGLGGSGPATRRFNEQFF. CDR3 DNA sequence: TGTGCTAGTGGTTTAGGCGGGAGTGGCCCTGCCACACGACGGTTCAATGAGCAGTTCTTC. The full variable domain, its missing parts supplied by reference TRBV12-5 and TRBJ2-1, is DARVTQTPRHKVTEMGQEVTMRCQPILGHNTVFWYRQTMMQGLELLAYFRNRAPLDDSGMPKDRFSAEMPDATLATLKIQPSEPRDSAVYFCASGLGGSGPATRRFNEQFFGPGTRLTVL.

In its sample, this clonotype was seen many times. This rearrangement joins TRBV6-2 or TRBV6-3 to TRBJ1-5, with a tentative D call TRBD1 (5 bases). In germline, CDR1 is MNHEY, CDR2 SVGEGT. The CDR3 contains 16 residues. Trimming left V 5 bases short and J 4 bases short, with 18 bases between. The CDR3 coding sequence is TGTGCCAGCAGTCGCCGCTCCGGGGCGGGGAATCAGCCCCAGCATTTT. This codes for CASSRRSGAGNQPQHF.

This clonotype was observed many times. The rearrangement joins TRBV29-1 to TRBJ2-5; D tentatively fits TRBD1 or TRBD2 (5 bases each). The length of the CDR3 is 11 residues. Trimming took off 7 bases at V and 2 bases at J, with 8 bases between the two ends. CDR1 and CDR2 from the germline V gene are SQVTM and ANQGSEA. The CDR3 spells CSGGPQETQYF. CDR3 sequence (DNA): TGCAGCGGGGGACCTCAAGAGACCCAGTACTTC.

On this clonotype: A much larger clone is a single base away; this may be a read error. The V gene is TRBV6-5, the J gene TRBJ2-3; no reliable D call. Germline-derived CDR1 and CDR2 are MNHEY and SVGAGI. This CDR3 has 13 amino acids. V dropped 2 bases and J dropped 2 bases, with 5 bases sitting between them. CDR3: CASSYPTTDTQYF. CDR3 DNA sequence: TGTGCCAGCAGTTACCCGACCACAGATACGCAGTATTTT.

This clonotype came up many times. The rearrangement links TRBV7-2 to TRBJ2-7; D call uncertain. Germline CDR1 SGHTA, CDR2 FQGNSA. V was shortened by 6 bases and J by 2 bases, with 8 bases between the two germline ends. There are 12 residues in the CDR3. For the CDR3, the DNA is TGTGCCAGCAGTTTTCTTGCCTACGAGCAGTACTTC. Translated: CASSFLAYEQYF.

The sample holds many counts of this clonotype. The V and J genes are TRBV7-9 and TRBJ2-2; D unresolved. V was pared by 7 bases and J by 6 bases, with 15 bases between. Germline CDR1 is SEHNR and CDR2 is FQNEAQ (reference sequence). The CDR3 extends over 14 amino acids. The CDR3 nucleotides read TGTGCCAGCACCGCACTCCGGTCCGCCGGGGAGCTGTTTTTT. It specifies CASTALRSAGELFF.

In its sample, this clonotype was seen many times. The J gene is TRBJ1-1, the V gene TRBV7-9; D unresolved. V was trimmed by 1 base and J by 8 bases, leaving 2 bases between them. Germline lookup yields CDR1 SEHNR and CDR2 FQNEAQ (reference sequence). CDR3 length equals 10 residues. This CDR3 reads CASSLVEAFF. The CDR3 nucleotides read TGTGCCAGCAGCTTAGTAGAAGCTTTCTTT.

Only a few counts were recorded for this clonotype. The J gene is TRBJ1-4, the V gene TRBV15; D is unclear. V lost 0 bases and J 7 bases, leaving 15 bases between the germline ends. Germline-derived CDR1 and CDR2 are LNHNV and YYDKDF (reference sequence). The CDR3 spans 16 residues. In nucleotides, the CDR3 is TGTGCCACCAGCAGAGAATCGGCGCGTCTGTCTGAAAAACTGTTTTTT. It encodes CATSRESARLSEKLFF.

This chain connects TRBV11-2 to TRBJ2-7; D is unresolved. The length of the CDR3 is 13 residues. Germline values: CDR1 SGHAT, CDR2 FQNNGV. The V end lost 7 bases, the J end lost 1 base, and 11 bases lay between the germline ends. DNA for the CDR3: TGTGCCAGCACCTCATCCCGGTCCTACGAGCAGTACTTC. Translation gives CASTSSRSYEQYF.

V and J are TRBV15 and TRBJ2-1, with D possibly matching TRBD1 (7 bases). CDR1 is LNHNV and CDR2 is YYDKDF in the germline V gene (reference sequence). The V end lost 1 base, the J end lost 0 bases, and 10 bases lay between the germline ends. This CDR3 spans 16 amino acids. CDR3 region: CATSRAGGGSYNEQFF. CDR3 coding DNA: TGTGCCACCAGCAGAGCAGGGGGAGGCTCCTACAATGAGCAGTTCTTC.

The table lists this clonotype with a few counts. The J gene is TRBJ1-2, the V gene TRBV9; D may be TRBD1 (5 bases). In germline, CDR1 is SGDLS, CDR2 YYNGEE. With 3 bases removed from V and 3 bases from J, the gap between germline ends came to 12 bases. The CDR3 length is 14 residues. The CDR3 here is CASSARDSYYGYTF. CDR3 nucleotides: TGTGCCAGCAGCGCCCGGGACTCTTACTATGGCTACACCTTC.

The J gene is TRBJ2-7, the V gene TRBV27, with 9 positions matching TRBD2. The germline gives CDR1 MNHEY, CDR2 SMNVEV (reference sequence). The J segment lost 5 bases and the V segment lost 6 bases, leaving 8 bases of the junction unmatched. CDR3 length equals 14 residues. CDR3 DNA sequence: TGTGCCAGCAGGGCCGGGACTAGCTTCCACGAGCAGTACTTC. Its translation: CASRAGTSFHEQYF.

This chain joins TRBV13 and TRBJ1-3, with 10 bases identical to TRBD1. Germline-derived CDR1 and CDR2 are PRHDT and FYEKMQ (reference sequence). The CDR3 loop spans 18 amino acids. The V segment lost 3 bases and the J segment 4 bases; nucleotides outside the gene matches: 12. DNA of the CDR3: TGTGCCAGCAGCTTTTTTCGTTTAGGACAGGGGGAAGGAAACACCATATATTTT. Protein sequence: CASSFFRLGQGEGNTIYF. The whole variable domain, remainder taken from reference TRBV13 and TRBJ1-3, is AAGVIQSPRHLIKEKRETATLKCYPIPRHDTVYWYQQGPGQDPQFLISFYEKMQSDKGSIPDRFSAQQFSDYHSELNMSSLELGDSALYFCASSFFRLGQGEGNTIYFGEGSWLTVV.

This clonotype was detected many times. The chain is built from TRBV11-3 and TRBJ2-3; TRBD1 matches at 7 bases. Looked up from germline, CDR1 is SGHNT and CDR2 is YENEEA. The CDR3 is 14 residues long. V lost 3 bases to trimming and J lost 1 base; unmatched junction nucleotides: 1. CDR3 coding DNA: TGTGCCAGCAGCTTCGACAGGGGCACAGATACGCAGTATTTT. The encoded protein is CASSFDRGTDTQYF.

With respect to this clonotype: A read error may account for a junction end that differs from germline. J is TRBJ1-2 and V is TRBV12-3 or TRBV12-4, with TRBD1 matching over 8 bases. The length of the CDR3 is 13 residues. This CDR3 is CASSLQGAAGYIF. Here the CDR3 DNA reads TGTGCCAGCAGTTTACAGGGGGCGGCTGGCTACATCTTC.

V and J are TRBV11-3 and TRBJ1-1, with a possible D match to TRBD1 (5 bases). V was shortened by 0 bases and J by 5 bases, with 16 bases between the two germline ends. Germline V gene lookup returns CDR1 SGHNT and CDR2 YENEEA. The CDR3 spans 16 residues. Here the CDR3 reads CASSLDGRDARTEAFF. The CDR3 bases are TGTGCCAGCAGCTTAGACGGCAGGGATGCTCGGACTGAAGCTTTCTTT.